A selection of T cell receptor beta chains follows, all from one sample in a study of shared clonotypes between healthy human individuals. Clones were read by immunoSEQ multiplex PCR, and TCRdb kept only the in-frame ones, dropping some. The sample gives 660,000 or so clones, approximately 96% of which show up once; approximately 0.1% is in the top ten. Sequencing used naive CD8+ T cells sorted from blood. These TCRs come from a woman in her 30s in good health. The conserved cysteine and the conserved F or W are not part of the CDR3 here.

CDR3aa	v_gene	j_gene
ASSLSGLAGGPRTGELF	TRBV27	TRBJ2-2
ASSFGFRETQY	TRBV6-5	TRBJ2-5
ASSLPRTGGSYEQY	TRBV28	TRBJ2-7
AISPQDSYGYT	TRBV10-3	TRBJ1-2
ASSQEGPAGGGELF	TRBV4-2	TRBJ2-2
ATIPPPEQY	TRBV7-9	TRBJ2-7
ASSFPAGGAYEQY	TRBV28	TRBJ2-7
ASSFRSQGWDTEAF	TRBV5-6	TRBJ1-1
ASSLGVDEQF	TRBV7-9	TRBJ2-1
ASSPGHSEQY	TRBV28	TRBJ2-7
ASWGLAGTNEQF	TRBV5-6	TRBJ2-1